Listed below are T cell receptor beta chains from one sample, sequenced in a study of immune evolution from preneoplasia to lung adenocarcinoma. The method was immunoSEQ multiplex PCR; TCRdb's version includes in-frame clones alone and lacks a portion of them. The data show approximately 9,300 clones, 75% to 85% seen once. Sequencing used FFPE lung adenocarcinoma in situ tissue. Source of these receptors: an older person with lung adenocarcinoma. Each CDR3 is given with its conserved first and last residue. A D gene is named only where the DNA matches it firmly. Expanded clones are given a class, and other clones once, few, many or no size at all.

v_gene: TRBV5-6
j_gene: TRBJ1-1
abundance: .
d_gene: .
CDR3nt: TGTGCCAGCAGCCCAGTGGGGGGGCTGAACACTGAAGCTTTCTTT
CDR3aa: CASSPVGGLNTEAFF

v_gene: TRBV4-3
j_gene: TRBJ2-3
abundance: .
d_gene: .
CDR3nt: TGCGCCAGCAGCCAAGAAGCAAGGGATGCAGATACGCAGTATTTT
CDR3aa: CASSQEARDADTQYF

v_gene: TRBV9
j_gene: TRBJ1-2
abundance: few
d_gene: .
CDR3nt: TGTGCCAGCAGCCCTAGACCCGGGGACTATGGCTACACCTTC
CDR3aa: CASSPRPGDYGYTF

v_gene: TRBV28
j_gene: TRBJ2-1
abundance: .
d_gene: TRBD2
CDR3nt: TGTGCCAGCAGTGGTACTAGCGGGGGCCCCAGCTCCTACAATGAGCAGTTCTTC
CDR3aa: CASSGTSGGPSSYNEQFF

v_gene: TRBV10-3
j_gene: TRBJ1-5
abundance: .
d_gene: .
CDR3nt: TGTGCCATCAGTGGTGGAACATTGGAGCCCCAGCATTTT
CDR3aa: CAISGGTLEPQHF

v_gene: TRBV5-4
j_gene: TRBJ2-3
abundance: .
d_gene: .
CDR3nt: TGTGCCAGCAGCTTTAGCACAGATACGCAGTATTTT
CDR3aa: CASSFSTDTQYF

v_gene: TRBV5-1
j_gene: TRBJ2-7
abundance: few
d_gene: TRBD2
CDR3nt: TGCGCCAGCAGCCCGGGACTAGCGGGGGGCTTTTACGAGCAGTACTTC
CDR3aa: CASSPGLAGGFYEQYF

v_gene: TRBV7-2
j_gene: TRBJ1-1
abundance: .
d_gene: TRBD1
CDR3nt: TGTGCCAGCAGCTTAAGGGGGCGCGGCACTGAAGCTTTCTTT
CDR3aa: CASSLRGRGTEAFF

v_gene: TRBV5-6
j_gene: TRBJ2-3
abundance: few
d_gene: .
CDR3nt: TGTGCCAGCAGCTCCCGGGACTCTTTCACAGATACGCAGTATTTT
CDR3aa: CASSSRDSFTDTQYF

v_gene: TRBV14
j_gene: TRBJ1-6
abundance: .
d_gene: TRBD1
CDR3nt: TGTGCCAGCAGCCAAGATCGGGCAGGGGGCTGGAATTCACCCCTCCACTTT
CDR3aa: CASSQDRAGGWNSPLHF

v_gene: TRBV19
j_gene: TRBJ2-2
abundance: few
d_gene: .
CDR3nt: TGTGCCAGTAGTATTACCCTGGGGCACAAAAACACCGGGGAGCTGTTTTTT
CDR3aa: CASSITLGHKNTGELFF

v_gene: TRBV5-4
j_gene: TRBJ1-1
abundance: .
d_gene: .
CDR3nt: TGTGCCAGCAGCTGGGGGCAGGGTCTCATGAACACTGAAGCTTTCTTT
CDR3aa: CASSWGQGLMNTEAFF

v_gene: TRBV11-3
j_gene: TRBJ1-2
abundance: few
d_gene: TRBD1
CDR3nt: TGTGCCAGCAGCGGCCGGACAGGGAGGGACTATGGCTACACCTTC
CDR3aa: CASSGRTGRDYGYTF

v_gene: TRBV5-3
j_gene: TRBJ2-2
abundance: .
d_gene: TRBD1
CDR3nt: TGTGCCAGAAGCTTGGGGGACAGGGGGCGGAACACCGGGGAGCTGTTTTTT
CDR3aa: CARSLGDRGRNTGELFF

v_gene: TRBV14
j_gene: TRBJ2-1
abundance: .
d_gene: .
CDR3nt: TGTGCCAGCAGCCAAGACAGCTCCTACAATGAGCAGTTCTTC
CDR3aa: CASSQDSSYNEQFF

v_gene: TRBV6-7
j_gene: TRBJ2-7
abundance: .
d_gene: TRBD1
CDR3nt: TGTGCCAGCAGGGGGACAGAGTACGAGCAGTACTTC
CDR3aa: CASRGTEYEQYF

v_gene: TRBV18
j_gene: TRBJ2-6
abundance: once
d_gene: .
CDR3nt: TGTGCCAGCTCACCATTAGTTTCTGGGGCCAACGTCCTGACTTTC
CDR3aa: CASSPLVSGANVLTF

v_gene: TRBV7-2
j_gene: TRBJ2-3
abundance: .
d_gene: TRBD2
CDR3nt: TGTGCCAGCAGCTGGGGGTCACTAGCGGGGGGGGCGTACACAGATACGCAGTATTTT
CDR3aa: CASSWGSLAGGAYTDTQYF

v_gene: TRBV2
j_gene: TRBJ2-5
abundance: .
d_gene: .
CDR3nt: TGTGCCAGCAGTAAAGCGGGCCACCAAGAGACCCAGTACTTC
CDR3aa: CASSKAGHQETQYF

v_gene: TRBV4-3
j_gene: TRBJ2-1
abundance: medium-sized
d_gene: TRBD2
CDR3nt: TGCGCCAGCAGCCAAGAGGATAGCGGGGGCCCAAAAGGGGTTAGGTTCTTC
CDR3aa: CASSQEDSGGPKGVRFF

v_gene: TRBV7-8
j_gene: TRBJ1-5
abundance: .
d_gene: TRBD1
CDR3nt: TGTGCTAGCAGCTCCCAGACAGGGTTTAGCAATCAGCCCCAGCATTTT
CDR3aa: CASSSQTGFSNQPQHF

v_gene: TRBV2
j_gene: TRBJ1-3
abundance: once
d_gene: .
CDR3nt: TGTGCCAGCAGTGGGGGCTATAGCTCTGGAAACACCATATATTTT
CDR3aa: CASSGGYSSGNTIYF

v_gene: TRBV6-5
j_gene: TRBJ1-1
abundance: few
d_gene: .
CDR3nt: TGTGCCAGCATGGAGGACGCTGAAGCTTTCTTT
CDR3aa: CASMEDAEAFF

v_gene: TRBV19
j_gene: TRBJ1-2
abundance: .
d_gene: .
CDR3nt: TGTGCCAGTAGTGAGAACGCGGACTATGGCTACACCTTC
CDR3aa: CASSENADYGYTF

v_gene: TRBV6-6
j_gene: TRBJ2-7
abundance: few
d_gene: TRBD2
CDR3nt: TGTGCCAGCAGGGGAAGCGGGGAAACCTACGAGCAGTACTTC
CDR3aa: CASRGSGETYEQYF

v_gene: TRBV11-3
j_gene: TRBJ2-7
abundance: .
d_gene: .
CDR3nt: TGTGCCAGCAGCTTTAATTTGGGCTCCTACGAGCAGTACTTC
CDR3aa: CASSFNLGSYEQYF

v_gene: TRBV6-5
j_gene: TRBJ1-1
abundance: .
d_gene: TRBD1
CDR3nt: TGTGCCAGCAGTTACTCCGGGACAGGGGGGTCGGCTGAAGCTTTCTTT
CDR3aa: CASSYSGTGGSAEAFF

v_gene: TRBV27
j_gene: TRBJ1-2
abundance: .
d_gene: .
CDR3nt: TGTGCCAGCAGTTTATCGCCCGACCCGCTAGGATCTTACTATGGCTACACCTTC
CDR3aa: CASSLSPDPLGSYYGYTF

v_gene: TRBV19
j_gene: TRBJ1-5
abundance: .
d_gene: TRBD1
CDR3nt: TGTGCCAGTAGATCTCGGACAGGGGCGATTTATAGCAATCAGCCCCAGCATTTT
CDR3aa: CASRSRTGAIYSNQPQHF

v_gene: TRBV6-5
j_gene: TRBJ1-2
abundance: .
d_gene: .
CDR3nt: TGTGCCAGCAGTTACCTCGGACAAGACTATGGCTACACCTTC
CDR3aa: CASSYLGQDYGYTF

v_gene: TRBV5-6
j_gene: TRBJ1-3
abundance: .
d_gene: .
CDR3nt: TGTGCCAGCAGCTTGGGGTCTGGAAACACCATATATTTT
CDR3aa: CASSLGSGNTIYF

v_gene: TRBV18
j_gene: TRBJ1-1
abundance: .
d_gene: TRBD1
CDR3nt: TGTGCCAGCTCACGGACAGGGGGGCAAGACACTGAAGCTTTCTTT
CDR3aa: CASSRTGGQDTEAFF